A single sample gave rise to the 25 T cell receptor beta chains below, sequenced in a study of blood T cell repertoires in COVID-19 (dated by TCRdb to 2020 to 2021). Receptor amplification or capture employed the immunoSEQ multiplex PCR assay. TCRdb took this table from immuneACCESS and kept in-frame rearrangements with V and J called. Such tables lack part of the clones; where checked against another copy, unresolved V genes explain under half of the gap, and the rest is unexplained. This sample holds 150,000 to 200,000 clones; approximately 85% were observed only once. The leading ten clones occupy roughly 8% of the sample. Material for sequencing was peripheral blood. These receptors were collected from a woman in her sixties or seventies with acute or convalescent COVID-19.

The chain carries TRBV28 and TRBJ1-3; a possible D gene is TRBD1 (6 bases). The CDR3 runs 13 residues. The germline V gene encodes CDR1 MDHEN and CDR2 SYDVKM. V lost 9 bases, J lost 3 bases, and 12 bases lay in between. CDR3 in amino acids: CASQDSFGNTIYF. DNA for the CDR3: TGTGCCAGTCAGGACAGCTTTGGAAACACCATATATTTT.

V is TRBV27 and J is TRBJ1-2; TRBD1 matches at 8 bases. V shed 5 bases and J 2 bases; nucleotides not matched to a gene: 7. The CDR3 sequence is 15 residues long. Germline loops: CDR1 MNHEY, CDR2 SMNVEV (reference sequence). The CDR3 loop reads CASSPGQGPNYGYTF. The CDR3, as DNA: TGTGCCAGCAGTCCCGGACAGGGCCCCAACTATGGCTACACCTTC.

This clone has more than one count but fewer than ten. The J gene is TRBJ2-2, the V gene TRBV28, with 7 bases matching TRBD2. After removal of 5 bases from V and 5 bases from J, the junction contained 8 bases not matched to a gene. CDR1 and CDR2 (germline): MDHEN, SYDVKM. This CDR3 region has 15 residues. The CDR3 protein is CASSGGGLETGELFF. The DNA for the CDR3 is TGTGCCAGCAGTGGGGGAGGGCTGGAGACCGGGGAGCTGTTTTTT.

CDR3 sequence (DNA): TGTGCCAGCAGCCCGGGACTAGCGACAGATACGCAGTATTTT. Residues: CASSPGLATDTQYF. V gene TRBV25-1 combines with J gene TRBJ2-3, with 10 bases matching TRBD2. This CDR3 has 14 amino acids. Germline V gene lookup returns CDR1 MGHDK and CDR2 SYGVNS. Germline trimming cut 6 bases from V and 3 bases from J; bases unmatched to any gene: 3.

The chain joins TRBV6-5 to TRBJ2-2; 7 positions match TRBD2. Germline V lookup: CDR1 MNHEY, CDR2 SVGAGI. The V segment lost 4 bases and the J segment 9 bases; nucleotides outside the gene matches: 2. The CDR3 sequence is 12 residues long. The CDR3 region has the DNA TGTGCCAGCAGTTCGACTAGCTGGGAGCTGTTTTTT. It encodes CASSSTSWELFF.

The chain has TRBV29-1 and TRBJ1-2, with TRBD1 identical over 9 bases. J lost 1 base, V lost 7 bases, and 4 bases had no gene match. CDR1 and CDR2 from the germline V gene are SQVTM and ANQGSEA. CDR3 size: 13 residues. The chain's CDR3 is CSAMTGGNYGYTF. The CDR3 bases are TGCAGCGCCATGACAGGGGGTAACTATGGCTACACCTTC.

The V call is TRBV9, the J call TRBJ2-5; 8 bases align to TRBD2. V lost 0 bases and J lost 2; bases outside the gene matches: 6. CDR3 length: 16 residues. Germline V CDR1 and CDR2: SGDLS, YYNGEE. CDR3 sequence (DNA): TGTGCCAGCAGCGTAGGGGCGGGAGGCCCTCAAGAGACCCAGTACTTC. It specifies CASSVGAGGPQETQYF.

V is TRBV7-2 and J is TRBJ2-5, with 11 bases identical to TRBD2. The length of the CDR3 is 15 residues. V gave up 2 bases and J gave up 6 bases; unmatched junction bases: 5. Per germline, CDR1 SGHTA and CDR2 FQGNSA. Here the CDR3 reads CASSLTSGSAKTQYF. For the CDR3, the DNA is TGTGCCAGCAGCTTAACTAGCGGGAGTGCCAAGACCCAGTACTTC.

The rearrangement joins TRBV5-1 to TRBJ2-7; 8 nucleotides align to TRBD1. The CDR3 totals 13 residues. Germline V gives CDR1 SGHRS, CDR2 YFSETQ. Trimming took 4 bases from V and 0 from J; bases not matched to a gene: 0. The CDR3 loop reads CASSDRGSYEQYF. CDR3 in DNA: TGCGCCAGCAGCGACAGGGGCTCCTACGAGCAGTACTTC.

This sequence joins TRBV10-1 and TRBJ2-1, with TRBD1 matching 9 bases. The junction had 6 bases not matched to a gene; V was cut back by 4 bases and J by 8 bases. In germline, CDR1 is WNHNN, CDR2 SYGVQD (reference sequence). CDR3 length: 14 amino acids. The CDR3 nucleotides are TGCGCCAGCAGTGTGGGACAGGGTATCGATGAGCAGTTCTTC. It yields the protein CASSVGQGIDEQFF.

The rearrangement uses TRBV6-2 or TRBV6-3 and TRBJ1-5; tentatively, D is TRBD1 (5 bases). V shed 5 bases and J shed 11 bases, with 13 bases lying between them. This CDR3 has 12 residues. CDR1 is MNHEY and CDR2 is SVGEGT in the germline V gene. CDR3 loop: CASSAPGESQHF. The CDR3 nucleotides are TGTGCCAGCAGTGCCCCGGGGGAATCCCAGCATTTT.

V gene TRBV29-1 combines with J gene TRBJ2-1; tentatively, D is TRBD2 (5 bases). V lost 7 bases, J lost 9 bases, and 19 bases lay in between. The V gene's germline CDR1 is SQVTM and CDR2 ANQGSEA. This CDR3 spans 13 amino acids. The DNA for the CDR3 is TGCAGCGCCCTCCGGGCCAACGGAGGTGAGCAGTTCTTC. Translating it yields CSALRANGGEQFF.

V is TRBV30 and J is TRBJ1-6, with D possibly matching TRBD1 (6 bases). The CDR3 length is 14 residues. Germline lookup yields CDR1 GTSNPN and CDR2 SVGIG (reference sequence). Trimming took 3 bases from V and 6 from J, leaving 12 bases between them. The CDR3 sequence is CAWSDTGLNSPLHF. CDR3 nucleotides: TGTGCCTGGAGCGACACAGGGCTTAATTCACCCCTCCACTTT.

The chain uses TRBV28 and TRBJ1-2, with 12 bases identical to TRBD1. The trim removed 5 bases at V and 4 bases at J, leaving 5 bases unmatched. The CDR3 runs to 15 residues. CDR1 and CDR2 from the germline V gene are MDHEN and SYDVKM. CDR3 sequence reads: CASSQGQGAGYGYTF. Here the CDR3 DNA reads TGTGCCAGCAGTCAGGGACAGGGGGCGGGCTATGGCTACACCTTC.

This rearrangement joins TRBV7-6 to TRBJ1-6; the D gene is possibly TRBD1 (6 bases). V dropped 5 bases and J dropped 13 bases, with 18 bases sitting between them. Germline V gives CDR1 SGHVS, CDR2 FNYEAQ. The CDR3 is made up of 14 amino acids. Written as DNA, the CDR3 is TGTGCCAGCAGCCTAGGGGGGGGGTCCGACCCCCTCCACTTT. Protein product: CASSLGGGSDPLHF.

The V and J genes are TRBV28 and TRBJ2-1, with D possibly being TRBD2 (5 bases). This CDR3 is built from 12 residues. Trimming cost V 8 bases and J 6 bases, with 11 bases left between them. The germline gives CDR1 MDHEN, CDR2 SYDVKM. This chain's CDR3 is CASGSSGNEQFF. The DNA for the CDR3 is TGTGCCAGCGGGAGTAGTGGCAATGAGCAGTTCTTC.

Here the CDR3 reads CASSLTGLAGNTGELFF. The DNA of the CDR3 is TGTGCCAGCAGCTTAACGGGACTAGCGGGGAACACCGGGGAGCTGTTTTTT. The genes are TRBV7-3 and TRBJ2-2; 12 bases fit TRBD2. The CDR3 runs to 17 residues. Trimming took 0 bases from V and 1 from J; bases not matched to a gene: 0. The V gene's germline CDR1 is SGHTA and CDR2 FQGTGA.

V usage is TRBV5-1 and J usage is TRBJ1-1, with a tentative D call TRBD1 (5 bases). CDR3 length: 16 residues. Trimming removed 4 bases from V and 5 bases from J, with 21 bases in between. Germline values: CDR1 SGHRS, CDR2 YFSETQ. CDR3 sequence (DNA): TGCGCCAGCAGCAATGGGGACTTCCCGGCCGGGACTGAAGCTTTCTTT. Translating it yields CASSNGDFPAGTEAFF.

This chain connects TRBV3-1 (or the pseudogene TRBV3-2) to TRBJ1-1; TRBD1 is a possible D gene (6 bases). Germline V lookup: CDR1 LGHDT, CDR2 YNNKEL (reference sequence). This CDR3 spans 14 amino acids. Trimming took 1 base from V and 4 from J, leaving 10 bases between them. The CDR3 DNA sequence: TGTGCCAGCAGCCAAGGGGACATCCCCACTGAAGCTTTCTTT. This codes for CASSQGDIPTEAFF.

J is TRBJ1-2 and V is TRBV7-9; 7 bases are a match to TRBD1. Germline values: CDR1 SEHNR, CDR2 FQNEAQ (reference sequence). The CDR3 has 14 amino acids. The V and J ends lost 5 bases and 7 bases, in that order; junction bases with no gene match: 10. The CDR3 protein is CASSQPGQSVGYTF. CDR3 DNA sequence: TGTGCCAGCAGCCAGCCGGGACAGTCAGTTGGCTACACCTTC. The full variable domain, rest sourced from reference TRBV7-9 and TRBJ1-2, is DTGVSQNPRHKITKRGQNVTFRCDPISEHNRLYWYRQTLGQGPEFLTYFQNEAQLEKSRLLSDRFSAERPKGSFSTLEIQRTEQGDSAMYLCASSQPGQSVGYTFGSGTRLTVV.

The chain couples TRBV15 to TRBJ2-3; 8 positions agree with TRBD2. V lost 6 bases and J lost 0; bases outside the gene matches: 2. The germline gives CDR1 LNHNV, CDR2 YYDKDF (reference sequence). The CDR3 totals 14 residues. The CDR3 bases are TGTGCCACCAGAGGGACTAGAAGCACAGATACGCAGTATTTT. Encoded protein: CATRGTRSTDTQYF.

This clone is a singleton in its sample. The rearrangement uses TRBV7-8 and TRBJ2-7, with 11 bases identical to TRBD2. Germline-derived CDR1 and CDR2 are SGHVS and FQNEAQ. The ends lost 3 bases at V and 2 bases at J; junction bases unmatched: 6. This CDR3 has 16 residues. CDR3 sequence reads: CASSLLAGGSTYEQYF. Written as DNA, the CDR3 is TGTGCCAGCAGCTTGCTAGCGGGAGGCTCAACCTACGAGCAGTACTTC. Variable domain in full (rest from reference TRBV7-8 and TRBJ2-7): GAGVSQSPRYKVAKRGQDVALRCDPISGHVSLFWYQQALGQGPEFLTYFQNEAQLDKSGLPSDRFFAERPEGSVSTLKIQRTQQEDSAVYLCASSLLAGGSTYEQYFGPGTRLTVT.

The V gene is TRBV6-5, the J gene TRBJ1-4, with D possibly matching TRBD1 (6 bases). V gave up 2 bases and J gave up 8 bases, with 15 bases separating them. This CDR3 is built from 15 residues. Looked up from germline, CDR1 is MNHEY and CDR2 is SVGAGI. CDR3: CASSYGRGKGEKLFF. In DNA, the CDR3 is TGTGCCAGCAGTTACGGCAGGGGAAAAGGAGAAAAACTGTTTTTT.

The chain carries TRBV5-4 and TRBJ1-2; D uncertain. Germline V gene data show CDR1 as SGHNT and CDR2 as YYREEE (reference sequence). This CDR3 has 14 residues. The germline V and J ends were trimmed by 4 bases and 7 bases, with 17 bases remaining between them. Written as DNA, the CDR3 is TGTGCCAGCAGCCACCCGACTTCCCCCCGTGGCTACACCTTC. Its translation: CASSHPTSPRGYTF.

CDR3 amino acids: CASSSPGLAGGDYEQYF. CDR3 in DNA: TGTGCCAGCAGCTCACCGGGACTAGCGGGAGGGGACTACGAGCAGTACTTC. The chain links TRBV5-4 to TRBJ2-7, with 16 nucleotides matching TRBD2. J was trimmed by 3 bases and V by 3 bases; bases with no gene match: 6. The CDR3 contains 17 residues. CDR1 SGHNT and CDR2 YYREEE come from the germline V gene (reference sequence).